This is a list of T cell receptor beta chains from one sample in a study of OX40 agonist ivuxolimab in advanced cancers. Method: immunoSEQ multiplex PCR; TCRdb's copy keeps in-frame clones and lacks some. The sample lists 100,000 or so clones; 90% were seen once. Here the sequenced sample was CD4+ or CD8+ T cells sorted from blood, taken in a trial of the OX40 agonist ivuxolimab. These receptors were taken from an adult with an advanced solid tumor such as melanoma, head and neck, liver or kidney cancer. CDR3s include the opening cysteine and the closing phenylalanine or tryptophan. Expanded clones get a size class; other rows say once, few or many, or leave the size out.

>TRBJ2-6|TRBV19|NA
CASSRTDPSSGANVLTF
>TRBJ2-7|TRBV27|NA
CASSPRGPYEQYF
>TRBJ2-6|TRBV29-1|few
CSVGLGSSGANVLTF
>TRBJ2-3|TRBV28|NA
CASSPTRPLLAHTQYF
>TRBJ1-1|TRBV7-9|NA
CASSYQHPGSTEAFF
>TRBJ2-7|TRBV28|NA
CATSWDRGYEQYF
>TRBJ2-7|TRBV19|NA
CASNRGESPYEQYF
>TRBJ1-5|TRBV27|NA
CASKLQWGSNQPQHF
>TRBJ2-7|TRBV6-1|NA
CASSEVGPYEQYF
>TRBJ2-6|TRBV28|NA
CASSLMRSGANVLTF
>TRBJ2-6|TRBV5-5|NA
CASSPGAGGLQYSGANVLTF
>TRBJ2-5|TRBV7-9|NA
CASSSDGRSQETQYF
>TRBJ2-2|TRBV27|NA
CASSLTSGRAGGGELFF
>TRBJ2-5|TRBV7-2|NA
CASSLNPVAETQYF
>TRBJ2-2|TRBV29-1|NA
CSVVGDRNTGELFF
>TRBJ2-3|TRBV15|NA
CATSTPGQPTDTQYF
>TRBJ2-2|TRBV5-4|NA
CASSGRDYPGELFF
>TRBJ2-2|TRBV4-2|NA
CASKFEDREAGELFF
>TRBJ2-7|TRBV19|NA
CASSIQWTGYEQYF
>TRBJ2-3|TRBV7-3|NA
CASRFAGLAGTDTQYF
>TRBJ2-5|TRBV6-5|NA
CASSDTSGETQYF
>TRBJ2-3|TRBV6-5|NA
CASSYSDRGADTQYF
>TRBJ2-2|TRBV10-1|NA
CASGSQTGELFF
>TRBJ1-5|TRBV9|NA
CASSVDGANQPQHF
>TRBJ2-1|TRBV28|NA
CASSYDQRVHEQFF
>TRBJ2-3|TRBV12-5|NA
CASGQGDRGFADTQYF
>TRBJ2-1|TRBV11-2|NA
CASSLDLAGGPKRFF
>TRBJ1-6|TRBV6-6|NA
CASSYSVGSPLHF
>TRBJ2-7|TRBV18|NA
CASSPGTGFREQYF
>TRBJ1-1|TRBV30|few
CAWNRGLNTEAFF
>TRBJ2-7|TRBV5-4|NA
CASSLGTGGLSYEQYF
>TRBJ2-1|TRBV5-1|NA
CASSLYSGRGNEQFF
>TRBJ2-1|TRBV7-3|few
CASSLNSRGNQFF
>TRBJ2-7|TRBV6-6|few
CASSYSVLRDEQYF
>TRBJ2-2|TRBV21-1|NA
CASSRGDTGELFF
>TRBJ2-5|TRBV11-3|NA
CASSPGELETQYF
>TRBJ2-3|TRBV18|NA
CARDLRENSTDTQYF
>TRBJ2-7|TRBV5-1|NA
CASSLGLVSGTYEQYF
>TRBJ2-7|TRBV5-4|NA
CASSLRGSPYEQYF
>TRBJ2-1|TRBV15|NA
CATSREGTSSYNEQFF
>TRBJ2-1|TRBV10-3|NA
CAISDWREKNNEQFF
>TRBJ1-1|TRBV4-3|NA
CASSQFPPGQGFPLFF
>NA|TRBV6-1|once
CASSERIGRGPLEQYF
>TRBJ2-1|TRBV4-1|NA
CASSQMTSGFYNEQFF
>TRBJ1-4|TRBV10-3|NA
CATATGVTNEKLFF
>TRBJ2-2|TRBV2|NA
CASTPGQGSTGELFF
>TRBJ1-3|TRBV4-1|NA
CASSQARPSTTAGNTIYF
>TRBJ2-5|TRBV7-2|NA
CASSRDRGQEAQYF
>TRBJ2-5|TRBV15|NA
CATSRYPPRTGGRETQYF
>TRBJ2-5|TRBV6-1|NA
CASSPLGTYQETQYF
>TRBJ2-7|TRBV7-2|NA
CASSSDRVREQYF
>TRBJ2-3|TRBV7-2|NA
CASRPQESTDTQYF
>TRBJ2-7|TRBV5-4|NA
CASSLGGTSGSWQYF
>TRBJ2-7|TRBV2|few
CASSEAYEQYF
>TRBJ2-6|TRBV19|NA
CASSIKHLSGANVLTF